The text below deals with one T cell receptor beta chain. Documented treatment: preoperative locoregional IRX-2 cytokine immunotherapy. This phase Ib study tested locoregional IRX-2 cytokine immunotherapy given before surgery. TCRdb keeps only in-frame clones here, not all; method: immunoSEQ multiplex PCR. Of fewer than 30,000 clones listed, 90% were seen once; the top ten hold around 8.9%. Trimming took 6 bases from V and 4 from J, leaving 10 bases between them. There are 13 residues in the CDR3. Germline CDR1 reads SGHKS; CDR2 reads YYEKEE (reference sequence). This sample stems from a study of preoperative IRX-2 immunotherapy in early breast cancer.

The source of this sequence is a human donor with breast cancer. The chain employs TRBV5-5 and TRBJ1-4; perhaps TRBD1 as D (6 bases). The specimen was collected from a patient treated with IRX-2 immunotherapy. Here the CDR3 DNA reads TGTGCCAGCACTAAAGGGGGTAATGAAAAACTGTTTTTT. Amino acids: CASTKGGNEKLFF.